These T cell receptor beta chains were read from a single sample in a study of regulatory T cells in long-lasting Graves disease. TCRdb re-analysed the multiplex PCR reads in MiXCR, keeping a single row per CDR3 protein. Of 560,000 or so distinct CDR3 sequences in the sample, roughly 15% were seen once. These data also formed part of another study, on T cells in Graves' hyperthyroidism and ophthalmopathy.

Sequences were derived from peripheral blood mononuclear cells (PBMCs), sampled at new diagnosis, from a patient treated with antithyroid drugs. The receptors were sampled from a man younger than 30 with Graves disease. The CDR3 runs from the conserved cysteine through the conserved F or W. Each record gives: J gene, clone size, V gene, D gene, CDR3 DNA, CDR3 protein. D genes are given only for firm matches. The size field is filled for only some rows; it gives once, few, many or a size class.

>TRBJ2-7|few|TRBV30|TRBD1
TGTGCCTGGAGCGCCGGGACAGGTACGGGCGAGCAGTACTTC
CAWSAGTGTGEQYF
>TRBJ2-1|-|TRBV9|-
TGTGCCAGCAGCGTGGGGGTTTCACCCTACAATGAGCAGTTCTTC
CASSVGVSPYNEQFF
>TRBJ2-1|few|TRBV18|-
TGTGCCAGCTCACCATTTGACGGGACCTACAATGAGCAGTTCTTC
CASSPFDGTYNEQFF
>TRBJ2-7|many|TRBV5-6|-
TGTGCCAGCAGTTGGGGGCGAGGCGACGAGCAGTACTTC
CASSWGRGDEQYF
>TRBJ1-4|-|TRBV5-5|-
TGTGCCAGCAGGTTCCTGAATGAAAAACTGTTTTTT
CASRFLNEKLFF
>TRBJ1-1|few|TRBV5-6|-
TGTGCCAGCAGCTTAAGGGGCGGAATCACTGAAGCTTTCTTT
CASSLRGGITEAFF
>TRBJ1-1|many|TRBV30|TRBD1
TGTGCCTGGACAGGGACAGGGAGCAATGAAGCTTTCTTT
CAWTGTGSNEAFF
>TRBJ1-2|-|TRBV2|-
TGTGCCAGCAGTGAACAGGGGCCAGCTAACTATGGCTACACCTTC
CASSEQGPANYGYTF
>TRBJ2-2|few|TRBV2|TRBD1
TGTGCCAGCAGGAGGGGGCCCGGGGAGCTGTTTTTT
CASRRGPGELFF
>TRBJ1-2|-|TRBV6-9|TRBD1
TGTGCCAGCAGTTACTTCGGGGACAGGGCTTATGGCTACACCTTC
CASSYFGDRAYGYTF
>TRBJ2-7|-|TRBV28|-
TGTGCCAGCAGTTCTCCTCGTTATGTTGGGGCACGGTTAACCTACGAGCAGTACTTC
CASSSPRYVGARLTYEQYF
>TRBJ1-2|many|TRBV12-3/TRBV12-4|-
TGTGCCAGCAGTTTAAGGAGAGGGTCGACGACGTTTAACTATGGCTACACCTTC
CASSLRRGSTTFNYGYTF
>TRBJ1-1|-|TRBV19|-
TGTGCCAGTAGTATCGGGGGGCGCGGTGACACTGAAGCTTTCTTT
CASSIGGRGDTEAFF
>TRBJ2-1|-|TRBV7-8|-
TGTGCCAGCAGCCTCACGAGGGGCGCGGACAATGAGCAGTTCTTC
CASSLTRGADNEQFF
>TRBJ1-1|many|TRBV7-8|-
TGTGCCAGCAGCTTAAGCAGAAAAGCTTTCTTT
CASSLSRKAFF
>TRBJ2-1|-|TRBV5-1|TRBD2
TGCGCCAGCAGCTTGGCCCCGACTAGCGGGAGGCCAGGACTCTTC
CASSLAPTSGRPGLF
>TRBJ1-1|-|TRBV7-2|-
TGTGCCAGCAGTAACAGCCTGGGACTCCGTGGCACTGAAGCTTTCTTT
CASSNSLGLRGTEAFF
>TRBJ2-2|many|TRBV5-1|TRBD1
TGCGCCAGCAGCCACGGGACAGCTTCAGACACCGGGGAGCTGTTTTTT
CASSHGTASDTGELFF
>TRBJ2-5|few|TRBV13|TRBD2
TGTGCCAGCAGCTTCGAGGGACTAGCGGGAGGAGAGACCCAGTACTTC
CASSFEGLAGGETQYF
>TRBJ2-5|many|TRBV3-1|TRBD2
TGTGCCAGCAGCCAAGATCTAGCGGGAGAGACCCAGTACTTC
CASSQDLAGETQYF
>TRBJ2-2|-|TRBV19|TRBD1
TGTGCCAGTAGTTTGTACAGGGGTTCGAAGGACGGGGAGCTGTTTTTT
CASSLYRGSKDGELFF
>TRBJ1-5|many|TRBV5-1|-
TGCGCCAGCAGCTTAGGGGAGAGCAATCAGCCCCAGCATTTT
CASSLGESNQPQHF
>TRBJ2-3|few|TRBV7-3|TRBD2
TGTGCCAGCAGCCCAGGCAACGCTCCTATGACTAGCGGAGACACAGATACGCAGTATTTT
CASSPGNAPMTSGDTDTQYF
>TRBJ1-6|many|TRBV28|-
TGTGCCAGCAGCCGAGGATTGGGAACGTTTAATTCACCCCTCCACTTT
CASSRGLGTFNSPLHF
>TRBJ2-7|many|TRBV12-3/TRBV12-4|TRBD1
TGTGCCTCAAGAATCAGGACAGGGCTCTACGAGCAGTACTTC
CASRIRTGLYEQYF
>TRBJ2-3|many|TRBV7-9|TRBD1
TGTGCCAGCTCCTACATAGGGGGCAGGGGGCGAGGAGATACGCAGTATTTT
CASSYIGGRGRGDTQYF
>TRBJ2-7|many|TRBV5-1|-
TGCGCCAGCAGCCGGGACGGCAAGGAGCAGTACTTC
CASSRDGKEQYF
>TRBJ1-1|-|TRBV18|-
TGTGCCAGCTCACCATCAGCTTGGAACACTGAAGCTTTCTTT
CASSPSAWNTEAFF
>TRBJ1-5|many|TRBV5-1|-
TGCGCCAGCAGCTTGGATTTCGGAGGGAATCAGCCCCAGCATTTT
CASSLDFGGNQPQHF
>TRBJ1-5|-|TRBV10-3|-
TGTGCCATCAGGGGCCTTGAGGTAAATCAGCCCCAGCATTTT
CAIRGLEVNQPQHF
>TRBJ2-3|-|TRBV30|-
TGTGCCTGGAGCGCGGACAAGCATAGCACAGATACGCAGTATTTT
CAWSADKHSTDTQYF
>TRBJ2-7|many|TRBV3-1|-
TGTGCCAGCAGCACCACCCGGGAACTAAACTACGAGCAGTACTTC
CASSTTRELNYEQYF
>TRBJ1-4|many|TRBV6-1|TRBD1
TGTGCCAGCAGGGCGGGACAGGGGGAAGAAAAACTGTTTTTT
CASRAGQGEEKLFF
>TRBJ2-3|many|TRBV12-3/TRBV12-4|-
TGTGCCAGCAGAGTGGACTACACAGATACGCAGTATTTT
CASRVDYTDTQYF
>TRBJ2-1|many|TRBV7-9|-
TGTGCCAGCAGCCATGGAGACCCCAATGAGCAGTTCTTC
CASSHGDPNEQFF